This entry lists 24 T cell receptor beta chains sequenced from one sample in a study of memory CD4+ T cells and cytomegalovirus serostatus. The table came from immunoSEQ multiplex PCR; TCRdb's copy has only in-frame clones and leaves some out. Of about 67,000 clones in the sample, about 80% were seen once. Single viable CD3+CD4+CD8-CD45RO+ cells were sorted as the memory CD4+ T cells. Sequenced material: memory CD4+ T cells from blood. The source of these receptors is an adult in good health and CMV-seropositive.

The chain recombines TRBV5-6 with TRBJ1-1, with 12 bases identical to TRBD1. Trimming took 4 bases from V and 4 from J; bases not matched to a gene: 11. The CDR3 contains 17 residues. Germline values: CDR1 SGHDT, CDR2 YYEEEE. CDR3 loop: CASSPTGQGAWGTEAFF. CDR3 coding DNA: TGTGCCAGCAGCCCTACGGGACAGGGGGCATGGGGCACTGAAGCTTTCTTT.

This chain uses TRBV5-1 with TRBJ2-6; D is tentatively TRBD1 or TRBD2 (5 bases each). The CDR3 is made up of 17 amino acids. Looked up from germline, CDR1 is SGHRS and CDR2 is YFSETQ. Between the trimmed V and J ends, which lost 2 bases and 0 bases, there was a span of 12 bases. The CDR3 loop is CASSFRDGLSGANVLTF. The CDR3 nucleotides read TGCGCCAGCAGCTTCCGGGACGGACTCTCTGGGGCCAACGTCCTGACTTTC.

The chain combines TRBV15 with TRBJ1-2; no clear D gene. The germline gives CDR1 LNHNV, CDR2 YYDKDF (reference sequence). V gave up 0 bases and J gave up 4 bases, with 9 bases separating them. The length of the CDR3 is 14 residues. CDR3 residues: CATSRERGTYGYTF. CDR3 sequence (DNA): TGTGCCACCAGCAGAGAACGGGGAACCTATGGCTACACCTTC.

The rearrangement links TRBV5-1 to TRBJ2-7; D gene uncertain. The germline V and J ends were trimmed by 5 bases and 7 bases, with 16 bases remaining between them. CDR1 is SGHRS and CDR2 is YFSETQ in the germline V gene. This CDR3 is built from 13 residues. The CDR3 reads CASRERPVFEQYF. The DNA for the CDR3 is TGCGCCAGCAGAGAACGCCCGGTGTTTGAGCAGTACTTC.

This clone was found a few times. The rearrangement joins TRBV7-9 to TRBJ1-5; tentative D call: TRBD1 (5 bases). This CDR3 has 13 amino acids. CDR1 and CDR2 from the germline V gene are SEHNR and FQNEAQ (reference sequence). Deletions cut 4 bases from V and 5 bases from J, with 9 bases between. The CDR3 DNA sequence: TGTGCCAGCAGCTCAGTGGGGGATCAGCCCCAGCATTTT. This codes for CASSSVGDQPQHF.

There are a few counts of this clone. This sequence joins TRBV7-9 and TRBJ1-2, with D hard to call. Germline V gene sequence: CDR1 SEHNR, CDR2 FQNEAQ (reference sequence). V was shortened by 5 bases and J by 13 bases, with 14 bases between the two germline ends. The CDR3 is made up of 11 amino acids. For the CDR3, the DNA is TGTGCCAGCAGCCCAGGATGGGCTCTCACCTTC. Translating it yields CASSPGWALTF.

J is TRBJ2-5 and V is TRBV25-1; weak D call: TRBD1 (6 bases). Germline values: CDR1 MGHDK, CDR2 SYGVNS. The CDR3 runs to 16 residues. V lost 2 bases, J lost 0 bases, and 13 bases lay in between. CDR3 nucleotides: TGTGCCAGCAGTGAACCTTCCTACAGGGACCAAGAGACCCAGTACTTC. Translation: CASSEPSYRDQETQYF. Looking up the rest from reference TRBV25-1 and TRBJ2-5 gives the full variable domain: EADIYQTPRYLVIGTGKKITLECSQTMGHDKMYWYQQDPGMELHLIHYSYGVNSTEKGDLSSESTVSRIRTEHFPLTLESARPSHTSQYLCASSEPSYRDQETQYFGPGTRLLVL.

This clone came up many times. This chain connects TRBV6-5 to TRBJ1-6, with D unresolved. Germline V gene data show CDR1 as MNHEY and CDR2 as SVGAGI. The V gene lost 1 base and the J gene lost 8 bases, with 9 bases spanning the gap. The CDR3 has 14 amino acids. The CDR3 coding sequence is TGTGCCAGCAGTTACTACGACCGAGATTCACCCCTCCACTTT. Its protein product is CASSYYDRDSPLHF.

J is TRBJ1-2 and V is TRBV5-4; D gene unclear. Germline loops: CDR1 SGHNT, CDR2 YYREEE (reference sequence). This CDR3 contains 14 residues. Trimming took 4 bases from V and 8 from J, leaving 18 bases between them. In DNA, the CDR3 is TGTGCCAGCAGCCCCCGGCAACAGTTACTCGGCTACACCTTC. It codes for CASSPRQQLLGYTF.

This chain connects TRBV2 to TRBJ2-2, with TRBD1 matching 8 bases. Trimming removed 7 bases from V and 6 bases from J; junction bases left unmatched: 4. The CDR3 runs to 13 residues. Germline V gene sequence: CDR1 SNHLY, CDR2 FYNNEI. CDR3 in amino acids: CASMDREAGELFF. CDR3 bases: TGTGCCAGCATGGACAGGGAAGCCGGGGAGCTGTTTTTT.

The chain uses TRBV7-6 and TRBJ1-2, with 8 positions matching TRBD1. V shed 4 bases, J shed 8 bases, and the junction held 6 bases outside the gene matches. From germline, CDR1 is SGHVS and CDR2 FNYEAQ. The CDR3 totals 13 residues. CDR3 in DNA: TGTGCCAGCAGCTCAGACAGGGGCATAGGCTACACCTTC. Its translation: CASSSDRGIGYTF.

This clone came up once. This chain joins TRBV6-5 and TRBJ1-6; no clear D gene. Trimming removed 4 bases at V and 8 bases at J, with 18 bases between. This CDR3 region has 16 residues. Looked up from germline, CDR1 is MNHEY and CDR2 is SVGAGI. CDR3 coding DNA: TGTGCCAGCAGTTCTCCCACATATTCCCCCCATTCACCCCTCCACTTT. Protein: CASSSPTYSPHSPLHF.

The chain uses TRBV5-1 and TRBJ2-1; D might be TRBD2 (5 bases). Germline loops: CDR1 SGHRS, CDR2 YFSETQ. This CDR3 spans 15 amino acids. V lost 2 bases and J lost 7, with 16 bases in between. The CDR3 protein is CASSFLEGFTNEQFF. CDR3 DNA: TGCGCCAGCAGCTTCTTAGAGGGTTTTACAAATGAGCAGTTCTTC. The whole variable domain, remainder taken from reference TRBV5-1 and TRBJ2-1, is KAGVTQTPRYLIKTRGQQVTLSCSPISGHRSVSWYQQTPGQGLQFLFEYFSETQRNKGNFPGRFSGRQFSNSRSEMNVSTLELGDSALYLCASSFLEGFTNEQFFGPGTRLTVL.

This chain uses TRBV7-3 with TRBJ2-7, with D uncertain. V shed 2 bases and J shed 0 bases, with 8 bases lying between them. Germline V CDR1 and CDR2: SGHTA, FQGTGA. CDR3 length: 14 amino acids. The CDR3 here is CASSLLGGSYEQYF. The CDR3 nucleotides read TGTGCCAGCAGCTTATTGGGCGGCTCCTACGAGCAGTACTTC. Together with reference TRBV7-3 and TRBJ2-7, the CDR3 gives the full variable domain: GAGVSQTPSNKVTEKGKYVELRCDPISGHTALYWYRQSLGQGPEFLIYFQGTGAADDSGLPNDRFFAVRPEGSVSTLKIQRTERGDSAVYLCASSLLGGSYEQYFGPGTRLTVT.

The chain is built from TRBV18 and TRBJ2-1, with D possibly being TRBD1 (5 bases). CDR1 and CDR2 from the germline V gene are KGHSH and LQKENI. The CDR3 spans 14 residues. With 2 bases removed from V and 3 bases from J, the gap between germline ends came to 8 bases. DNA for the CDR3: TGTGCCAGCTCACCAGACAGCCTCTACAATGAGCAGTTCTTC. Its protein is CASSPDSLYNEQFF.

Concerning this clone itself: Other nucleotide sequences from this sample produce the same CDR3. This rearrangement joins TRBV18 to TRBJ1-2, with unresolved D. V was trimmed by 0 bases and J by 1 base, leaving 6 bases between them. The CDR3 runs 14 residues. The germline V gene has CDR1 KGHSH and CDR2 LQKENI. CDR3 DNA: TGTGCCAGCTCACCACCTACAGTTAACTATGGCTACACCTTC. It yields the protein CASSPPTVNYGYTF. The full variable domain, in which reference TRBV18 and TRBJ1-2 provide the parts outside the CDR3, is NAGVMQNPRHLVRRRGQEARLRCSPMKGHSHVYWYRQLPEEGLKFMVYLQKENIIDESGMPKERFSAEFPKEGPSILRIQQVVRGDSAAYFCASSPPTVNYGYTFGSGTRLTVV.

In DNA, the CDR3 is TGTGCCAGCAGTCTGGACAGGTTCAACACCGGGGAGCTGTTTTTT. Amino acid sequence: CASSLDRFNTGELFF. The V gene is TRBV27, the J gene TRBJ2-2; 7 bases agree with TRBD1. With 5 bases clipped from V and 2 bases from J, the junction kept 5 bases outside the gene matches. Germline CDR1 and CDR2: MNHEY and SMNVEV (reference sequence). The CDR3 sequence is 15 residues long.

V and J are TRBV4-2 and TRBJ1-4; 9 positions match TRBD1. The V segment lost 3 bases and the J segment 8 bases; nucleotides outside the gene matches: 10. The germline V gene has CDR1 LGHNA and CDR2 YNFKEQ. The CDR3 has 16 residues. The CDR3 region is CASSQTTGGGWEKLFF. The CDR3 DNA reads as TGTGCCAGCAGCCAGACCACAGGGGGCGGCTGGGAAAAACTGTTTTTT.

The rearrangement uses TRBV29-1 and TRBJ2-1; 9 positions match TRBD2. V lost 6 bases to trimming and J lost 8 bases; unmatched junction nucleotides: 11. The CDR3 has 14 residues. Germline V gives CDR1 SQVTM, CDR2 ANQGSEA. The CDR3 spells CSVTTSGARDEQFF. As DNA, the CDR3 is TGCAGCGTGACGACTAGCGGAGCTCGGGATGAGCAGTTCTTC.

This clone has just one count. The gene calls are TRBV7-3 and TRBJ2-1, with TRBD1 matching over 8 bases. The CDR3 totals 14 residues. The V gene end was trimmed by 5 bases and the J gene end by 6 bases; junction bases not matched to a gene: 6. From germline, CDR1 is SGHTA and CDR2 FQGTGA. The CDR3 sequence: CASSPRTGGNEQFF. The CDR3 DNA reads TGTGCCAGCAGCCCGCGAACAGGGGGCAATGAGCAGTTCTTC.

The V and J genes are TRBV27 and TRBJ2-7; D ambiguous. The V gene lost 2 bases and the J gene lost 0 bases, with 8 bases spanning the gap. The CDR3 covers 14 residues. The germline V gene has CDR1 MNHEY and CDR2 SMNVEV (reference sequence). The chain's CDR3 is CASSLKYSSYEQYF. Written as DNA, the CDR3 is TGTGCCAGCAGTTTAAAGTACAGCTCCTACGAGCAGTACTTC.

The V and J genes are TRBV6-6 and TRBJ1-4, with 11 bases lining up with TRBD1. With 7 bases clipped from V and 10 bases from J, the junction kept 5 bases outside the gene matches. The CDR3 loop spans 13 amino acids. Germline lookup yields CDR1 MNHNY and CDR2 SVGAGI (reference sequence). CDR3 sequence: CASTLGTGGKLFF. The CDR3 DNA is TGTGCCAGCACACTCGGGACAGGGGGAAAACTGTTTTTT.

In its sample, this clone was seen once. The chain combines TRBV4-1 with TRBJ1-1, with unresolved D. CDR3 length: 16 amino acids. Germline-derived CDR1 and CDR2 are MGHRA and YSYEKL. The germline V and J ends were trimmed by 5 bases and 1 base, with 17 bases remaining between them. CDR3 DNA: TGCGCCAGCAGCGTGACCCGAGGACGGACGAACACTGAAGCTTTCTTT. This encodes CASSVTRGRTNTEAFF.

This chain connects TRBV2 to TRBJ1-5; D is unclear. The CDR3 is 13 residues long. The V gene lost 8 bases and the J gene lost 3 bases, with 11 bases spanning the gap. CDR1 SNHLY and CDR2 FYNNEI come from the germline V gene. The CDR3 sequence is CASVTNYNQPQHF. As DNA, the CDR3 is TGTGCCAGCGTGACAAACTACAATCAGCCCCAGCATTTT.